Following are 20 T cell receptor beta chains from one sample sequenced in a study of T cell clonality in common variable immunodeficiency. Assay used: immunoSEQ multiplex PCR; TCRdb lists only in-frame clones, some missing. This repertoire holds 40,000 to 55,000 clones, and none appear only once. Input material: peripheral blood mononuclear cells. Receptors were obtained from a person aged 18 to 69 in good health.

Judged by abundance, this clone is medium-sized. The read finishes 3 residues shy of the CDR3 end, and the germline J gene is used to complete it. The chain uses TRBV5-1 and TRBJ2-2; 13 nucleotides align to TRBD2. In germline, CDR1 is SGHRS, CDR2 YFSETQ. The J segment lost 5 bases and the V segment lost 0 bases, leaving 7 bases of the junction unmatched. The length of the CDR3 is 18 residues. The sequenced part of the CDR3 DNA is TGCGCCAGCAGCTTGGGGACTAGCGGGGGCCCCGCTACCGGGGAG. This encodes CASSLGTSGGPATGE. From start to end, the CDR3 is CASSLGTSGGPATGELFF.

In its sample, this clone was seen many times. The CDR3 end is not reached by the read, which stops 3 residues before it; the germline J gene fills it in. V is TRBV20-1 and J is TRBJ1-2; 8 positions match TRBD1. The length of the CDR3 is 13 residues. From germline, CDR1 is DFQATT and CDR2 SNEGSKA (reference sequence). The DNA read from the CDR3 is TGCAGTGCTATGGACAGGGCCTCGGGGGGC. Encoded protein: CSAMDRASGG. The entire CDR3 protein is CSAMDRASGGYTF.

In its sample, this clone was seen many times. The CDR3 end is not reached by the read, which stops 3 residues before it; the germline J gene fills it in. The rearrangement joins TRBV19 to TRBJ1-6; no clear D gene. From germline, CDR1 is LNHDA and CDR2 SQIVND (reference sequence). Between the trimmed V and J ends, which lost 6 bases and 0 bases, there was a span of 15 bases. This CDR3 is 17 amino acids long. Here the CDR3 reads CASSPLSSSSYNSPLHF. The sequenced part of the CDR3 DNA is TGTGCCAGTAGCCCCCTAAGCTCGAGCTCCTATAATTCACCC.

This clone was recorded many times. The CDR3 bases that were read are TGTGCCAGCGATCGAAACGCGGGGAGCCAAGAGACC. It specifies CASDRNAGSQET. The full CDR3 protein reads CASDRNAGSQETQYF. The chain recombines TRBV16 with TRBJ2-5, with a possible D match to TRBD2 (6 bases). The DNA ends 3 residues before the CDR3 does, and the rest of the CDR3 is filled in from the germline J gene. The germline gives CDR1 KGHSY, CDR2 FQNENV. V lost 8 bases to trimming and J lost 1 base, with 17 bases between them. The CDR3 loop spans 15 amino acids.

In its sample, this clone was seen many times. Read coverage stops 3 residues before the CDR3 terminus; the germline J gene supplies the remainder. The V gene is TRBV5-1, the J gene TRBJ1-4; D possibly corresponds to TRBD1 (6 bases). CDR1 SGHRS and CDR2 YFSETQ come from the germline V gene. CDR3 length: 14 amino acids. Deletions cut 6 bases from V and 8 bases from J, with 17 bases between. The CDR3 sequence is CASTTGVKWEKLFF. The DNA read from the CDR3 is TGCGCCAGCACGACAGGCGTTAAGTGGGAAAAA.

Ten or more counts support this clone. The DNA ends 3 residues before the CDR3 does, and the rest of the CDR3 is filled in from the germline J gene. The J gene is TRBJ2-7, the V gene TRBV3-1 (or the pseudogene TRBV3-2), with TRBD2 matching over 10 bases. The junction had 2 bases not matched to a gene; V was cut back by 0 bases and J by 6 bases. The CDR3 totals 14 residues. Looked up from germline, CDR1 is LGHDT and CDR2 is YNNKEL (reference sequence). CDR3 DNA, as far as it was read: TGTGCCAGCAGCCAAGATTGGACTAGCGGCGAG. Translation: CASSQDWTSGE. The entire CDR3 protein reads CASSQDWTSGEQYF.

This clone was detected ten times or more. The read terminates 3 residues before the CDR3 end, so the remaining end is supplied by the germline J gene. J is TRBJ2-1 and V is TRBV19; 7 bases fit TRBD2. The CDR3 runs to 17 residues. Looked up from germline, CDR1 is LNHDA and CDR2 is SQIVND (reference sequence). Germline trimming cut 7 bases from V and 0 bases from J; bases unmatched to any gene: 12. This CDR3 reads CASMGGGSASSYNEQFF. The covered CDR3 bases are TGTGCCAGTATGGGCGGGGGATCGGCTAGCTCCTACAATGAG.

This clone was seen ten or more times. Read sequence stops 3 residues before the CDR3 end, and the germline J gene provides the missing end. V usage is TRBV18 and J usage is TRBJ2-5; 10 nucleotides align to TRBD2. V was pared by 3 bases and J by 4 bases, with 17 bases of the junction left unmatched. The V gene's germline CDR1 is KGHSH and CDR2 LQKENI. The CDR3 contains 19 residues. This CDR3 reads CASSPFMRTAGGQGETQYF. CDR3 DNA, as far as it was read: TGTGCCAGCTCACCTTTCATGAGAACAGCGGGGGGGCAAGGAGAGACC.

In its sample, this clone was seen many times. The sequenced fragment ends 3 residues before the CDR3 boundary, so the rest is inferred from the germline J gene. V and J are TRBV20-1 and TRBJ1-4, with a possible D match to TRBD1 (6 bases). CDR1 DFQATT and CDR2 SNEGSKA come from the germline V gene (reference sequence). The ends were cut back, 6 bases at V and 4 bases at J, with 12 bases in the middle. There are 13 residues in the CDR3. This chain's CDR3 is CSAKTGVNEKLFF. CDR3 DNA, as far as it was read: TGCAGTGCCAAGACAGGTGTTAATGAAAAA.

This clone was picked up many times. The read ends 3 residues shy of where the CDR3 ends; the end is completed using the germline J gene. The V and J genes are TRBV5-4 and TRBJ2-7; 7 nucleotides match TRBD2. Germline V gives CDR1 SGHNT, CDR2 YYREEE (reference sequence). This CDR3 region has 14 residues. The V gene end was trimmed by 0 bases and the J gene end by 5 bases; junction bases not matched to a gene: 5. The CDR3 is CASSLGRGLDEQYF. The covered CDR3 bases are TGTGCCAGCAGCTTGGGGCGGGGGTTGGACGAG. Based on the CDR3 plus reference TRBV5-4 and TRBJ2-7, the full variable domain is ETGVTQSPTHLIKTRGQQVTLRCSSQSGHNTVSWYQQALGQGPQFIFQYYREEENGRGNFPPRFSGLQFPNYSSELNVNALELDDSALYLCASSLGRGLDEQYFGPGTRLTVT.

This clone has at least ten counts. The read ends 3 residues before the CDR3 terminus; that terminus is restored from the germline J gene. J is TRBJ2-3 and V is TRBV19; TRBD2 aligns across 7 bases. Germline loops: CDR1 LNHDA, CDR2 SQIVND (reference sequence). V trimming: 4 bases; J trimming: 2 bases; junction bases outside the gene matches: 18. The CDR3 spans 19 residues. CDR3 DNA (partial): TGTGCCAGTAGTAAGGGGAGGGGCGTAGGGATTATTTACACAGATACG. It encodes CASSKGRGVGIIYTDT. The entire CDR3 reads CASSKGRGVGIIYTDTQYF.

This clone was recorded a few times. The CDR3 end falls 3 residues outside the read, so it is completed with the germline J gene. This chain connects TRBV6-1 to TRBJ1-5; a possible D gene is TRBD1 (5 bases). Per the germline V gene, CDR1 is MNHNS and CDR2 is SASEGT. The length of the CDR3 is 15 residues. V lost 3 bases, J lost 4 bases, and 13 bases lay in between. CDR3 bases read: TGTGCCAGCAGTGATTGGAGACAGAAGAATCAGCCC. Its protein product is CASSDWRQKNQP. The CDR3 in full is CASSDWRQKNQPQHF.

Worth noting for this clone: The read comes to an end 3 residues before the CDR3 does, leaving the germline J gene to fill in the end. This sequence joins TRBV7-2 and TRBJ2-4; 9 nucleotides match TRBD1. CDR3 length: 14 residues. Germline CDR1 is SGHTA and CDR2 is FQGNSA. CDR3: CASVRDRASGGQYF. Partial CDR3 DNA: TGTGCCAGCGTCCGGGACAGGGCGTCTGGTGGT. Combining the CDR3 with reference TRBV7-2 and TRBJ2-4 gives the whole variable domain GAGVSQSPSNKVTEKGKDVELRCDPISGHTALYWYRQSLGQGLEFLIYFQGNSAPDKSGLPSDRFSAERTGGSVSTLTIQRTQQEDSAVYLCASVRDRASGGQYFGAGTRLSVL.

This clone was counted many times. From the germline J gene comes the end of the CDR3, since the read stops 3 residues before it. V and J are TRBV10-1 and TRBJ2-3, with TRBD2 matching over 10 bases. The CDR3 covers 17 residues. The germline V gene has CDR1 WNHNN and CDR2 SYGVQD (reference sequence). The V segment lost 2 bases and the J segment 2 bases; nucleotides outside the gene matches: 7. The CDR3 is CASSERVAGGITDTQYF. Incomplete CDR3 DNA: TGCGCCAGCAGTGAGAGGGTAGCGGGGGGTATCACAGATACG.

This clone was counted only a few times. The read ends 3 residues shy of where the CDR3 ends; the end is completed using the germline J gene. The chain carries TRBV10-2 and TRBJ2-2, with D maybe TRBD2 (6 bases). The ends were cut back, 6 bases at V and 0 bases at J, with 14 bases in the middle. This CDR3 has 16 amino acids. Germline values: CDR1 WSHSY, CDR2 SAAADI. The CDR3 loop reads CASSNGRGTNTGELFF. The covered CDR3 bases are TGCGCCAGCAGCAACGGCCGGGGGACGAACACCGGGGAG.

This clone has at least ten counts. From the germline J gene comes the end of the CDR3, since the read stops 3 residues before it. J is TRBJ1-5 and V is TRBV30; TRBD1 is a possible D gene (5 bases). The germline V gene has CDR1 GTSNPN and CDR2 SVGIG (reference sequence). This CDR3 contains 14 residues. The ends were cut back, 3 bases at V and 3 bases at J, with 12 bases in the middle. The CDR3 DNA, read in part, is TGTGCCTGGAGCCTACCAGGGATCAATCAGCCC. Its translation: CAWSLPGINQP. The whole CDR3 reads CAWSLPGINQPQHF.

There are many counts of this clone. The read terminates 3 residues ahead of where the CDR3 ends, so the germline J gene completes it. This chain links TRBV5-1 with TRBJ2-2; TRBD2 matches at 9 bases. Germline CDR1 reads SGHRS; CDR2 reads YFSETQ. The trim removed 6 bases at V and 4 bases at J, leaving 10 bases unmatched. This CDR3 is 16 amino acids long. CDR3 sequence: CASTRPERGATGELFF. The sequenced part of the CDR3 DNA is TGCGCCAGCACTAGGCCGGAGCGGGGGGCCACCGGGGAG.

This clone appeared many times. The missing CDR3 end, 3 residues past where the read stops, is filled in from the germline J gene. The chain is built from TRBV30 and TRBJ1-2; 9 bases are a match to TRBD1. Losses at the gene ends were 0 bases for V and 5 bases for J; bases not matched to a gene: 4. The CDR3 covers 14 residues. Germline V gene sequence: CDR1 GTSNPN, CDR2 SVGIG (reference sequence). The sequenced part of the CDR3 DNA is TGTGCCTGGAGTGTAGGACAGGGGCCTTATGGC. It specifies CAWSVGQGPYG. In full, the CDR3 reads CAWSVGQGPYGYTF.

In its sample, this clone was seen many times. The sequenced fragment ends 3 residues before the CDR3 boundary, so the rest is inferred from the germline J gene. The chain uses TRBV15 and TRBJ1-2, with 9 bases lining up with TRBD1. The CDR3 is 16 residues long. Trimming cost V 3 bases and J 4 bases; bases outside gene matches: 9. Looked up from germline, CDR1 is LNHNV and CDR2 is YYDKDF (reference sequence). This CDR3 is CATSRRSGGQGYGYTF. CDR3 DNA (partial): TGTGCCACCAGCAGGAGGAGCGGGGGACAGGGCTATGGC.

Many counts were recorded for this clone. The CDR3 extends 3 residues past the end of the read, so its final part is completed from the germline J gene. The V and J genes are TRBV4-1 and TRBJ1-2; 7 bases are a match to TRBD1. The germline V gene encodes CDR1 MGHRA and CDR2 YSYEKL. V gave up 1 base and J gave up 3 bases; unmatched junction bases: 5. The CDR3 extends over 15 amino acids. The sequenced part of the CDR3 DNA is TGCGCCAGCAGCCAAGGGCAGGGGGTTTACTATGGC. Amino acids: CASSQGQGVYYG. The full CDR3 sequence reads CASSQGQGVYYGYTF.